This T cell receptor (beta chain) comes out of a study of OX40 agonist ivuxolimab in advanced cancers. About this clone itself: Its antigen is undetermined.

Generated by immunoSEQ multiplex PCR, the TCRdb table keeps only in-frame clones and is missing some. Of approximately 76,000 clones listed, 70% to 90% are singletons. Whole-study results and caveats: Some patients who did not respond also had low normalized T-cell clonal expansion.

CDR1 is MNHEY and CDR2 is SVGAGI in the germline V gene. The CDR3 has 15 amino acids. Trimming took off 6 bases at V and 0 bases at J, with 12 bases between the two ends. The chain is built from TRBV6-5 and TRBJ2-4, with D possibly being TRBD1 or TRBD2 (5 bases each). Sample: CD4+ or CD8+ T cells sorted from blood, taken in a trial of the OX40 agonist ivuxolimab. The receptor's source is an adult with an advanced solid tumor such as melanoma, head and neck, liver or kidney cancer. The CDR3 DNA follows: TGTGCCAGCAGCTCCCCCGGGACAGCCAAAAACATTCAGTACTTC. Protein: CASSSPGTAKNIQYF.